These 18 T cell receptor beta chains share one sample of origin, sequenced in a study of blood T cell repertoires in COVID-19. The data were produced by immunoSEQ multiplex PCR, yet TCRdb's version contains in-frame clones alone and is incomplete. The sample consists of hundreds of thousands of clones, roughly 80% of them appearing once. Sequencing was performed on PBMCs or T cells enriched from blood (not recorded which). These receptor sequences come from a woman in her forties or fifties who had been exposed to COVID-19.

The chain combines TRBV6-1 with TRBJ2-7; 10 nucleotides match TRBD1. V was clipped by 5 bases and J by 4 bases; unmatched bases: 8. The CDR3 has 15 amino acids. Germline V gene lookup returns CDR1 MNHNS and CDR2 SASEGT. The CDR3 is CASSPRGQGKYEQYF. In nucleotides, the CDR3 is TGTGCCAGCAGTCCCAGGGGACAGGGGAAGTACGAGCAGTACTTC.

This rearrangement joins TRBV29-1 to TRBJ2-7; possibly TRBD2 for D (6 bases). Germline CDR1 and CDR2: SQVTM and ANQGSEA. Trimming pared 0 bases from V and 7 bases from J, leaving 19 bases between. The CDR3 totals 15 residues. In DNA form, the CDR3 reads TGCAGCGTTGAAGATACGGGAGCCAGAAGTGGAGAGCAGTACTTC. This translates into CSVEDTGARSGEQYF.

The V call is TRBV18, the J call TRBJ1-2, with a possible D match to TRBD1 (5 bases). This CDR3 contains 15 residues. V dropped 3 bases and J dropped 0 bases, with 11 bases sitting between them. CDR1 is KGHSH and CDR2 is LQKENI in the germline V gene. CDR3 sequence: CASSPSGLTNYGYTF. CDR3 DNA sequence: TGTGCCAGCTCACCGTCAGGGCTGACTAACTATGGCTACACCTTC.

The V call is TRBV19, the J call TRBJ1-6; D possibly corresponds to TRBD1 (6 bases). The CDR3 has 13 residues. The germline V gene has CDR1 LNHDA and CDR2 SQIVND (reference sequence). Trimming removed 5 bases at V and 7 bases at J, with 9 bases between. The CDR3 is CASSGTWNSPLHF. The CDR3 DNA reads TGTGCCAGTAGTGGGACATGGAATTCACCCCTCCACTTT.

The genes are TRBV6-2 or TRBV6-3 and TRBJ1-2; a possible D gene is TRBD1 (6 bases). Germline assignment: CDR1 MNHEY and CDR2 SVGEGT. The V and J ends lost 2 bases and 5 bases respectively, with 21 bases between them. The CDR3 runs 17 residues. CDR3 in amino acids: CASSYLAMGAQAYGYTF. DNA for the CDR3: TGTGCCAGCAGTTACCTCGCAATGGGGGCACAGGCGTATGGCTACACCTTC.

This chain links TRBV18 with TRBJ1-1, with D tentatively TRBD1 (6 bases). The germline CDR1 and CDR2 sequences are KGHSH and LQKENI. CDR3 length: 15 amino acids. The V gene lost 0 bases and the J gene lost 4 bases, with 12 bases spanning the gap. The CDR3 bases are TGTGCCAGCTCACCACCGGGGGGGCGCGTCACTGAAGCTTTCTTT. Amino acids: CASSPPGGRVTEAFF.

The chain carries TRBV9 and TRBJ2-7; D uncertain. The CDR3 has 15 amino acids. V dropped 4 bases and J dropped 2 bases, with 16 bases sitting between them. Germline lookup yields CDR1 SGDLS and CDR2 YYNGEE. In DNA, the CDR3 is TGTGCCAGCAGCCCCCGAGGAGAGAGGCCCTACGAGCAGTACTTC. Translation: CASSPRGERPYEQYF.

Details on this clone: The junction differs from germline at one of its ends, possibly a read error. The chain employs TRBV28 and TRBJ2-5, with D possibly TRBD2 on 6 matching bases. CDR3 size: 14 residues. The germline V gene has CDR1 MDHEN and CDR2 SYDVKM. CDR3 coding DNA: TGTGCCATCAGTTCGGGGGTTGGCCAAGAGACCCAGTACTTC. Its translation: CAISSGVGQETQYF.

The genes are TRBV7-9 and TRBJ2-3; 14 bases are shared with TRBD2. Germline CDR1 SEHNR, CDR2 FQNEAQ (reference sequence). The CDR3 sequence is 16 residues long. V lost 5 bases and J lost 5; bases outside the gene matches: 6. The CDR3 sequence: CASSQGLAGGIDTQYF. The DNA of the CDR3 is TGTGCCAGCAGCCAAGGACTAGCGGGGGGAATAGATACGCAGTATTTT.

The rearrangement links TRBV5-1 to TRBJ2-2; 13 nucleotides align to TRBD2. Germline V gene sequence: CDR1 SGHRS, CDR2 YFSETQ. Trimming took 3 bases from V and 2 from J; bases not matched to a gene: 10. The CDR3 runs 19 residues. CDR3 in amino acids: CASSSRLAGGLYNTGELFF. For the CDR3, the DNA is TGCGCCAGCAGCTCACGACTAGCGGGGGGACTTTACAACACCGGGGAGCTGTTTTTT.

The chain combines TRBV5-1 with TRBJ2-3; 12 bases are a match to TRBD2. In germline, CDR1 is SGHRS, CDR2 YFSETQ. The J segment lost 6 bases and the V segment lost 3 bases, leaving 11 bases of the junction unmatched. CDR3 size: 17 residues. In DNA, the CDR3 is TGCGCCAGCAGCTCACCGGGACTAGCGGGCCCAAGGGATACGCAGTATTTT. Its protein product is CASSSPGLAGPRDTQYF.

The gene calls are TRBV9 and TRBJ1-1, with unresolved D. Trimming removed 1 base at V and 5 bases at J, with 9 bases between. The CDR3 spans 13 residues. In germline, CDR1 is SGDLS, CDR2 YYNGEE. CDR3 sequence reads: CASSVKYGTEAFF. DNA for the CDR3: TGTGCCAGCAGCGTAAAGTACGGTACTGAAGCTTTCTTT.

The chain combines TRBV21-1 with TRBJ1-3. TRBV21-1 is labeled a pseudogene. The CDR3 covers 15 residues. The CDR3 is CASSRLPSSGNTIYF. The CDR3 nucleotides are TGTGCCAGCAGTCGGCTTCCTAGCTCTGGAAACACCATATATTTT.

The chain couples TRBV7-9 to TRBJ1-4, with no clear D. The CDR3 contains 12 residues. Germline assignment: CDR1 SEHNR and CDR2 FQNEAQ (reference sequence). Trimming shortened V by 4 bases and J by 7 bases, and 7 bases separated the two germline ends. Here the CDR3 reads CASSSLSEKLFF. DNA of the CDR3: TGTGCCAGCAGCTCCCTTAGTGAAAAACTGTTTTTT. Full variable domain (remainder filled in from reference TRBV7-9 and TRBJ1-4): DTGVSQNPRHKITKRGQNVTFRCDPISEHNRLYWYRQTLGQGPEFLTYFQNEAQLEKSRLLSDRFSAERPKGSFSTLEIQRTEQGDSAMYLCASSSLSEKLFFGSGTQLSVL.

This chain links TRBV5-4 with TRBJ2-1; TRBD2 matches 9 bases. CDR1 SGHNT and CDR2 YYREEE come from the germline V gene (reference sequence). The J segment lost 0 bases and the V segment lost 0 bases, leaving 1 base of the junction unmatched. This CDR3 region has 16 residues. The CDR3 here is CASSLGRGGSYNEQFF. The CDR3 region has the DNA TGTGCCAGCAGCTTGGGGCGGGGGGGCTCCTACAATGAGCAGTTCTTC. Full variable domain (remainder filled in from reference TRBV5-4 and TRBJ2-1): ETGVTQSPTHLIKTRGQQVTLRCSSQSGHNTVSWYQQALGQGPQFIFQYYREEENGRGNFPPRFSGLQFPNYSSELNVNALELDDSALYLCASSLGRGGSYNEQFFGPGTRLTVL.

V is TRBV10-3 and J is TRBJ1-1, with TRBD1 matching over 7 bases. V gave up 4 bases and J gave up 5 bases; unmatched junction bases: 7. Germline CDR1 reads ENHRY; CDR2 reads SYGVKD. This CDR3 contains 14 residues. The CDR3 nucleotides read TGTGCCATCAGTGCGACAGGGAAGGGGACTGAAGCTTTCTTT. It translates to CAISATGKGTEAFF.

The genes are TRBV20-1 and TRBJ2-7; tentatively, D is TRBD1 (5 bases). The CDR3 totals 11 residues. The germline CDR1 and CDR2 sequences are DFQATT and SNEGSKA (reference sequence). Trimming stripped 0 bases from V and 8 bases from J, with 8 bases between. For the CDR3, the DNA is TGCAGTGCTAGAGAGCAGGGAAAGCAGTACTTC. This translates into CSAREQGKQYF.

The J gene is TRBJ1-6, the V gene TRBV5-4; D unresolved. The V and J ends lost 0 bases and 8 bases respectively, with 15 bases between them. CDR1 is SGHNT and CDR2 is YYREEE in the germline V gene (reference sequence). There are 16 residues in the CDR3. CDR3 nucleotides: TGTGCCAGCAGCTTGGCCCGCGTCACTGAGGATTCACCCCTCCACTTT. Amino acids: CASSLARVTEDSPLHF.